The next 22 T cell receptor beta chains were all read from a single sample in a study of blood T cells in healthy people across ages. For the second PCR, which ran for about 6 to 11 cycles, a sample-barcoded 5' primer and a J-beta primer mix were used. TCRdb reprocessed the 5' RACE reads via MiXCR and lists one record per CDR3 protein. The table lists about 590,000 distinct CDR3 sequences, under 30% of them singletons. The sample was blood. Receptors originate from a woman of 80 years or more in good health.

This clonotype was recorded many times. The CDR3 loop reads CASSLGWADNEQFF. CDR3 nucleotide sequence: TGTGCCAGCAGCTTAGGGTGGGCGGACAATGAGCAGTTCTTC. The chain has TRBV11-1 and TRBJ2-1; no clear D. Trimming took 1 base from V and 5 from J, leaving 9 bases between them. Looked up from germline, CDR1 is SGHAT and CDR2 is FQDESV (reference sequence). This CDR3 has 14 amino acids.

At least ten counts were recorded for this clonotype. The rearrangement joins TRBV5-1 to TRBJ1-1, with a possible D match to TRBD1 (5 bases). V shed 3 bases and J shed 6 bases, with 9 bases lying between them. Germline V CDR1 and CDR2: SGHRS, YFSETQ. The CDR3 spans 12 residues. CDR3 amino acids: CASSSTRAEAFF. As DNA, the CDR3 is TGCGCCAGCAGCTCTACCAGGGCTGAAGCTTTCTTT.

This clonotype was seen ten or more times. The chain employs TRBV6-5 and TRBJ1-2, with 8 bases lining up with TRBD1. Germline trimming cut 4 bases from V and 6 bases from J; bases unmatched to any gene: 13. This CDR3 region has 16 residues. Germline V gene lookup returns CDR1 MNHEY and CDR2 SVGAGI. The CDR3 DNA follows: TGTGCCAGCAGTTCCACCCCCATGGACAGGGTGAATGGCTACACCTTC. Protein: CASSSTPMDRVNGYTF.

In this sample, this clonotype turned up many times. This chain connects TRBV29-1 to TRBJ1-2, with unresolved D. V was pared by 6 bases and J by 8 bases, with 19 bases between. Per the germline V gene, CDR1 is SQVTM and CDR2 is ANQGSEA. The CDR3 loop spans 13 amino acids. The CDR3 region has the DNA TGCAGCGTAAGGGAGTGGACCTCGGAAGGCTACACCTTC. This translates into CSVREWTSEGYTF.

This clonotype was detected only a few times. The gene calls are TRBV6-1 and TRBJ1-5; D remains unclear. This CDR3 has 13 residues. Germline CDR1 and CDR2: MNHNS and SASEGT. The V end lost 7 bases, the J end lost 4 bases, and 11 bases lay between the germline ends. Here the CDR3 reads CASISTRNQPQHF. Written as DNA, the CDR3 is TGTGCCAGCATAAGCACCCGGAATCAGCCCCAGCATTTT.

The J gene is TRBJ2-3, the V gene TRBV20-1, with D perhaps matching TRBD1 (6 bases). Germline assignment: CDR1 DFQATT and CDR2 SNEGSKA (reference sequence). V lost 5 bases and J 2 bases, leaving 14 bases between the germline ends. CDR3 length equals 14 residues. This chain's CDR3 is CSAGRQANTDTQYF. The CDR3 coding sequence is TGCAGTGCTGGGAGACAGGCCAACACAGATACGCAGTATTTT.

The chain recombines TRBV6-1 with TRBJ1-5; no definite D call. Germline CDR1 MNHNS, CDR2 SASEGT. V dropped 0 bases and J dropped 2 bases, with 8 bases sitting between them. The CDR3 is 15 residues long. The CDR3 here is CASSEAAWGNQPQHF. The CDR3 DNA reads as TGTGCCAGCAGTGAAGCGGCTTGGGGCAATCAGCCCCAGCATTTT.

This clonotype has just a few counts. J is TRBJ2-7 and V is TRBV29-1, with D perhaps TRBD2 (5 bases). CDR3 length equals 11 residues. Per germline, CDR1 SQVTM and CDR2 ANQGSEA. CDR3 region: CGAGESYEQYF. For the CDR3, the DNA is TGCGGCGCTGGGGAGTCCTACGAGCAGTACTTC.

This clonotype was counted at least ten times. Being one base from a much bigger clone, this may be a read error. CDR3 DNA: TGTGCCAGCAGGGAATGGGGGGGACGGGGAGCTTTCTTT. Its protein product is CASREWGGRGAFF. The chain joins TRBV25-1 to TRBJ1-1, with D perhaps TRBD1 (5 bases). This CDR3 is built from 13 residues. The germline V gene encodes CDR1 MGHDK and CDR2 SYGVNS.

This clonotype occurred a few times. The chain combines TRBV28 with TRBJ1-1; TRBD1 might be the D (5 bases). CDR1 and CDR2 from the germline V gene are MDHEN and SYDVKM. CDR3 length: 14 amino acids. Deletions cut 5 bases from V and 3 bases from J, with 13 bases between. The CDR3 DNA reads TGTGCCAGCAGTCCCCCGGGGGATCACACTGAAGCTTTCTTT. Translation: CASSPPGDHTEAFF.

This clonotype was counted at least ten times. V is TRBV29-1 and J is TRBJ1-2; TRBD1 matches 9 bases. The CDR3 is made up of 15 amino acids. Germline CDR1 is SQVTM and CDR2 is ANQGSEA. The CDR3 spells CSGDGLTGGTYGYTF. The CDR3, as DNA: TGCAGTGGGGACGGATTGACAGGGGGAACATATGGCTACACCTTC.

This clonotype was detected many times. J is TRBJ2-1 and V is TRBV7-8, with D possibly being TRBD1 (6 bases). V was pared by 3 bases and J by 0 bases, with 15 bases between. Per germline, CDR1 SGHVS and CDR2 FQNEAQ. The CDR3 is 17 residues long. CDR3 residues: CASSFFQGIPSYNEQFF. The CDR3 coding sequence is TGTGCCAGCAGCTTTTTCCAGGGGATCCCCTCCTACAATGAGCAGTTCTTC. The full variable domain, in which reference TRBV7-8 and TRBJ2-1 provide the parts outside the CDR3, is GAGVSQSPRYKVAKRGQDVALRCDPISGHVSLFWYQQALGQGPEFLTYFQNEAQLDKSGLPSDRFFAERPEGSVSTLKIQRTQQEDSAVYLCASSFFQGIPSYNEQFFGPGTRLTVL.

This clonotype was recorded only once. Just one base apart from a much larger clone, this may be a read error. This chain uses TRBV14 with TRBJ2-1; 10 nucleotides line up with TRBD2. Per germline, CDR1 SGHDN and CDR2 FVKESK. The CDR3 spans 16 residues. CDR3 nucleotide sequence: TGTGCCGGCAGCCAAGCAAGTAGCGGGGGGACCAATGAGCAGTTCTTC. Its translation is CAGSQASSGGTNEQFF.

A note on this clonotype: Since a much larger clone is just one base distant, this may be a read error. The rearrangement joins TRBV20-1 to TRBJ2-3; D remains unclear. The CDR3 contains 12 residues. The germline V gene has CDR1 DFQATT and CDR2 SNEGSKA (reference sequence). CDR3 sequence (DNA): TGCAGGGCTAGAGATCTGGCAGATACGCAGTATTTT. Its translation: CRARDLADTQYF.

The chain couples TRBV6-6 to TRBJ2-5, with 9 bases aligning to TRBD2. The V segment lost 4 bases and the J segment 3 bases; nucleotides outside the gene matches: 6. The CDR3 covers 15 residues. The germline gives CDR1 MNHNY, CDR2 SVGAGI (reference sequence). The CDR3 region is CASSSGLASKETQYF. Here the CDR3 DNA reads TGTGCCAGCAGTTCCGGACTAGCGAGTAAAGAGACCCAGTACTTC.

Turning to this clonotype: One base away lies a much larger clone, so this may be a sequencing read error. The chain employs TRBV20-1 and TRBJ1-2; D is ambiguous. CDR1 and CDR2 from the germline V gene are DFQATT and SNEGSKA (reference sequence). The CDR3 runs to 13 residues. Trimming shortened V by 0 bases and J by 6 bases, and 11 bases separated the two germline ends. The CDR3 DNA reads as TGCAGTGCTAGAGATGGTACTGTCCATGGCTACACCTTC. It codes for CSARDGTVHGYTF.

This clonotype came up many times. This chain uses TRBV10-3 with TRBJ2-7; a possible D gene is TRBD2 (6 bases). Trimming left V 4 bases short and J 3 bases short, with 7 bases between. Germline values: CDR1 ENHRY, CDR2 SYGVKD. This CDR3 comprises 12 residues. CDR3 in amino acids: CAISAGSYEQYF. CDR3 in DNA: TGTGCCATCAGTGCCGGGAGCTACGAGCAGTACTTC.

The V call is TRBV20-1, the J call TRBJ2-7; the match to TRBD2 covers 7 bases. V lost 1 base and J lost 2; bases outside the gene matches: 5. The V gene's germline CDR1 is DFQATT and CDR2 SNEGSKA (reference sequence). The length of the CDR3 is 14 residues. The chain's CDR3 is CSARGRGTPYEQYF. In DNA form, the CDR3 reads TGCAGTGCTAGAGGGCGGGGGACCCCCTACGAGCAGTACTTC.

Worth noting for this clonotype: This may be a read error, as it is one base from a much larger clone. V usage is TRBV5-1 and J usage is TRBJ2-5; 9 nucleotides agree with TRBD1. There are 14 residues in the CDR3. The ends lost 4 bases at V and 11 bases at J; junction bases unmatched: 12. Germline values: CDR1 SGHRS, CDR2 YFSETQ. The CDR3 DNA reads as TGCGCCAGCAGCCGCGGACAGGGGAAGAGGGAGCAGTACTTC. As protein: CASSRGQGKREQYF.

The chain carries TRBV2 and TRBJ1-5; D gene ambiguous. V lost 4 bases to trimming and J lost 1 base, with 8 bases between them. This CDR3 is 14 amino acids long. CDR1 SNHLY and CDR2 FYNNEI come from the germline V gene. Written as DNA, the CDR3 is TGTGCCAGCAGTGTGGGTATGAGCAATCAGCCCCAGCATTTT. It is translated as CASSVGMSNQPQHF.

This clonotype has only a few counts. The chain joins TRBV20-1 to TRBJ2-1; no clear D gene. The V gene's germline CDR1 is DFQATT and CDR2 SNEGSKA (reference sequence). This CDR3 contains 10 residues. Trimming pared 5 bases from V and 7 bases from J, leaving 6 bases between. The CDR3 nucleotides are TGCAGTGCTGCTCCGAATGAGCAGTTCTTC. It translates to CSAAPNEQFF.

This clonotype was picked up many times. The V and J genes are TRBV6-2 or TRBV6-3 and TRBJ2-1; a possible D gene is TRBD1 (5 bases). Germline CDR1 MNHEY, CDR2 SVGEGT. V lost 6 bases and J lost 9, with 12 bases in between. The CDR3 has 12 amino acids. The CDR3 DNA reads as TGTGCCAGCAGACGTACAGGTGGTGAGCAGTTCTTC. Amino acids: CASRRTGGEQFF.